This T cell receptor (beta chain) was sequenced in a study of blood T cells in healthy people across ages. A sample-barcoded 5' primer and a J-beta primer mix were used in a second PCR of roughly 6 to 11 cycles. TCRdb re-analysed the 5' RACE reads in MiXCR, keeping a single row per CDR3 protein. This sample yields roughly 1.9 million distinct CDR3 sequences, of which roughly two fifths are seen a single time; roughly 23% belongs to the top ten. From germline, CDR1 is MGHRA and CDR2 YSYEKL. The CDR3 runs to 14 residues. V lost 0 bases and J lost 4, with 7 bases in between. The rearrangement joins TRBV4-1 to TRBJ1-3; D not resolved. The TCR sequence derives from a human donor in good health. Sequences were obtained from blood. As DNA, the CDR3 is TGCGCCAGCAGCCAAGATTCTGGAGGAAACACCATATATTTT. Translated: CASSQDSGGNTIYF.